The 30 T cell receptor beta chains presented below share a single source sample, sequenced in a study of cytomegalovirus exposure and HLA in healthy donors (dated by TCRdb to 2016 to 2017). Receptors were amplified or captured by the immunoSEQ multiplex PCR assay. A mixture of 60 forward primers for TCR Vbeta segments and 13 reverse primers for TCR Jbeta segments was used in the multiplex PCR. TCRdb holds this immuneACCESS table with in-frame rearrangements only. Some clones are missing; in checked studies, unresolved V genes explain under half, and the rest has no known cause. The sample table lists about 170,000 clones, roughly 82% of them with a count of one. The top ten hold approximately 3% of the sample. Sequenced input: PBMCs. These receptors originate from a woman aged 45-59 years in good health and CMV-seropositive.

The CDR3 DNA follows: TGTGCCAGCAGTGTCGACAGCTTTGCAACTAATGAAAAACTGTTTTTT. Translation: CASSVDSFATNEKLFF. The V gene is TRBV2, the J gene TRBJ1-4; D is perhaps TRBD1 (5 bases). From germline, CDR1 is SNHLY and CDR2 FYNNEI. The CDR3 is made up of 16 amino acids. With 4 bases removed from V and 0 bases from J, the gap between germline ends came to 12 bases.

This clone was observed once. The V call is TRBV6-6, the J call TRBJ2-2; D is possibly TRBD1 (6 bases). This CDR3 has 16 amino acids. Trimming took 7 bases from V and 4 from J, leaving 19 bases between them. The germline CDR1 and CDR2 sequences are MNHNY and SVGAGI (reference sequence). CDR3 bases: TGTGCCAGCACCGACGAGACAGGTTTAAGCACCGGGGAGCTGTTTTTT. Protein sequence: CASTDETGLSTGELFF.

CDR3: CASSLWTGKSDTQYF. For the CDR3, the DNA is TGCGCCAGCAGCTTGTGGACAGGGAAATCAGATACGCAGTATTTT. The V gene is TRBV5-1, the J gene TRBJ2-3, with TRBD1 matching 8 bases. The CDR3 sequence is 15 residues long. Germline CDR1 SGHRS, CDR2 YFSETQ. Losses at the gene ends were 1 base for V and 4 bases for J; bases not matched to a gene: 5.

The J gene is TRBJ1-6, the V gene TRBV18; 9 bases line up with TRBD1. Germline CDR1 reads KGHSH; CDR2 reads LQKENI. The CDR3 loop spans 14 amino acids. Trimming at V came to 6 bases and at J to 6 bases, leaving 3 bases not matched to a gene. CDR3 DNA: TGTGCCAGCTCGCCGGGACAGGGTAATTCACCCCTCCACTTT. Its protein is CASSPGQGNSPLHF.

This chain uses TRBV29-1 with TRBJ1-4; TRBD1 aligns across 8 bases. The V segment lost 4 bases and the J segment 4 bases; nucleotides outside the gene matches: 5. Germline V gene lookup returns CDR1 SQVTM and CDR2 ANQGSEA. This CDR3 is built from 14 residues. CDR3 DNA sequence: TGCAGCGTTGCCCAGACAGGGGATAATGAAAAACTGTTTTTT. Translation gives CSVAQTGDNEKLFF.

The gene calls are TRBV30 and TRBJ2-6; D gene ambiguous. CDR3 length equals 13 residues. CDR1 and CDR2 (germline): GTSNPN, SVGIG (reference sequence). Trimming removed 2 bases from V and 1 base from J, with 3 bases in between. The CDR3 region has the DNA TGTGCCTGGAGTTCTTCTGGGGCCAACGTCCTGACTTTC. Translated, it gives CAWSSSGANVLTF.

The rearrangement uses TRBV6-6 and TRBJ2-7; D uncertain. There are 12 residues in the CDR3. Trimming removed 5 bases at V and 2 bases at J, with 7 bases between. The germline gives CDR1 MNHNY, CDR2 SVGAGI (reference sequence). CDR3 sequence (DNA): TGTGCCAGCAGTCAACAGACCTACGAGCAGTACTTC. Encoded protein: CASSQQTYEQYF.

The genes are TRBV29-1 and TRBJ2-3; 9 nucleotides align to TRBD2. The CDR3 covers 16 residues. V lost 4 bases to trimming and J lost 2 bases; unmatched junction nucleotides: 10. The germline CDR1 and CDR2 sequences are SQVTM and ANQGSEA. The CDR3 is CSVAVRGTSSTDTQYF. CDR3 DNA: TGCAGCGTTGCTGTAAGAGGGACTAGCTCCACAGATACGCAGTATTTT.

The rearrangement joins TRBV30 to TRBJ1-6; 8 nucleotides match TRBD1. Per germline, CDR1 GTSNPN and CDR2 SVGIG (reference sequence). The CDR3 totals 12 residues. V was clipped by 3 bases and J by 11 bases; unmatched bases: 3. The CDR3 DNA reads TGTGCCTGGAGGATACAGGGGGCACCCCTCCACTTT. Translating gives CAWRIQGAPLHF.

The chain recombines TRBV12-5 with TRBJ1-4; tentatively, D is TRBD1 (6 bases). V was cut by 2 bases and J by 5 bases, with 6 bases left in between. The germline CDR1 and CDR2 sequences are LGHNT and FRNRAP. This CDR3 comprises 13 residues. This chain's CDR3 is CASGLQGNEKLFF. CDR3 coding DNA: TGTGCTAGTGGTTTGCAGGGGAATGAAAAACTGTTTTTT.

This clone was detected a few times. J is TRBJ2-7 and V is TRBV30; TRBD1 matches at 7 bases. CDR3 size: 13 residues. V lost 2 bases, J lost 3 bases, and 4 bases stayed unmatched. Germline CDR1 is GTSNPN and CDR2 is SVGIG (reference sequence). CDR3 residues: CAWSLQGDYEQYF. DNA for the CDR3: TGTGCCTGGAGTTTGCAGGGGGACTACGAGCAGTACTTC.

The V gene is TRBV6-1, the J gene TRBJ2-1, with a tentative D call TRBD2 (6 bases). This CDR3 region has 15 residues. Germline assignment: CDR1 MNHNS and CDR2 SASEGT. Between the trimmed V and J ends, which lost 6 bases and 9 bases, there was a span of 21 bases. CDR3 sequence reads: CASSSTSGRGGEQFF. The DNA of the CDR3 is TGTGCCAGCAGCTCGACTAGTGGTAGGGGCGGTGAGCAGTTCTTC.

The J gene is TRBJ1-2, the V gene TRBV9, with TRBD1 matching 10 bases. CDR3 size: 14 residues. The V gene end was trimmed by 3 bases and the J gene end by 7 bases; junction bases not matched to a gene: 6. Germline CDR1 and CDR2: SGDLS and YYNGEE. In DNA, the CDR3 is TGTGCCAGCAGCGCCGACAGGGGGCATCGTGGCTACACCTTC. Residues: CASSADRGHRGYTF.

This chain connects TRBV13 to TRBJ1-2; TRBD1 matches 7 bases. Germline V gene lookup returns CDR1 PRHDT and CDR2 FYEKMQ (reference sequence). The length of the CDR3 is 16 residues. The ends lost 5 bases at V and 0 bases at J; junction bases unmatched: 9. The CDR3 spells CASSHRGQPANYGYTF. CDR3 sequence (DNA): TGTGCCAGCAGCCACCGGGGACAGCCGGCTAACTATGGCTACACCTTC.

J is TRBJ1-5 and V is TRBV5-1, with TRBD1 matching over 11 bases. This CDR3 contains 15 residues. Trimming took 7 bases from V and 7 from J; bases not matched to a gene: 10. The V gene's germline CDR1 is SGHRS and CDR2 YFSETQ. The CDR3 DNA reads TGCGCCAGCTCCCCAGGACAGGGGGCGGGGCAGCCCCAGCATTTT. Translation: CASSPGQGAGQPQHF.

This clone has only a few counts. This chain uses TRBV7-8 with TRBJ1-6, with 7 bases identical to TRBD1. The V segment lost 5 bases and the J segment 1 base; nucleotides outside the gene matches: 8. CDR3 length: 17 residues. The germline V gene encodes CDR1 SGHVS and CDR2 FQNEAQ. In DNA form, the CDR3 reads TGTGCCAGCAGCCCTCGACAGGGAACGTCCTATAATTCACCCCTCCACTTT. Its protein is CASSPRQGTSYNSPLHF.

CDR3 loop: CASSDTGGAGSRQFF. As DNA, the CDR3 is TGTGCCAGCAGTGACACAGGGGGCGCAGGAAGTAGGCAGTTCTTC. The gene calls are TRBV25-1 and TRBJ2-1, with 9 bases lining up with TRBD1. V shed 3 bases, J shed 12 bases, and the junction held 12 bases outside the gene matches. Germline V CDR1 and CDR2: MGHDK, SYGVNS. This CDR3 is 15 amino acids long. Using reference TRBV25-1 and TRBJ2-1 for the parts outside the CDR3, the full variable domain is EADIYQTPRYLVIGTGKKITLECSQTMGHDKMYWYQQDPGMELHLIHYSYGVNSTEKGDLSSESTVSRIRTEHFPLTLESARPSHTSQYLCASSDTGGAGSRQFFGPGTRLTVL.

The genes are TRBV2 and TRBJ1-4; D is uncertain. V lost 7 bases, J lost 3 bases, and 12 bases lay in between. From germline, CDR1 is SNHLY and CDR2 FYNNEI. This CDR3 contains 14 residues. CDR3 in amino acids: CASTPDGPNEKLFF. The CDR3, as DNA: TGTGCCAGCACCCCGGATGGGCCTAATGAAAAACTGTTTTTT.

This rearrangement joins TRBV9 to TRBJ2-1, with 10 bases matching TRBD2. The CDR3 has 15 amino acids. Germline V gene data show CDR1 as SGDLS and CDR2 as YYNGEE. The V segment lost 5 bases and the J segment 4 bases; nucleotides outside the gene matches: 6. The chain's CDR3 is CASSKSGGAYNEQFF. In DNA, the CDR3 is TGTGCCAGCAGTAAAAGCGGGGGGGCTTACAATGAGCAGTTCTTC.

This sequence joins TRBV5-1 and TRBJ2-5; TRBD2 aligns across 11 bases. Trimming at V came to 7 bases and at J to 1 base, leaving 6 bases not matched to a gene. Germline V gene lookup returns CDR1 SGHRS and CDR2 YFSETQ. There are 15 residues in the CDR3. CDR3 nucleotide sequence: TGCGCCAGCGCCCAGACTAGCGGGGCCCAAGAGACCCAGTACTTC. This translates into CASAQTSGAQETQYF.

The chain carries TRBV5-6 and TRBJ1-2; a possible D gene is TRBD1 (6 bases). V was clipped by 4 bases and J by 5 bases, with 18 bases between them. Per the germline V gene, CDR1 is SGHDT and CDR2 is YYEEEE. The CDR3 contains 15 residues. This chain's CDR3 is CASSGGGSLRYGYTF. CDR3 nucleotides: TGTGCCAGCAGCGGGGGCGGGTCCCTCAGGTATGGCTACACCTTC.

This clone was counted a few times. CDR3: CATGTTPPGNTIYF. DNA for the CDR3: TGCGCCACGGGAACCACTCCCCCTGGAAACACCATATATTTT. The chain carries TRBV4-1 and TRBJ1-3; no clear D. The CDR3 is 14 amino acids. Trimming took 10 bases from V and 2 from J, leaving 15 bases between them. Per germline, CDR1 MGHRA and CDR2 YSYEKL.

The chain combines TRBV6-1 with TRBJ1-2, with D tentatively TRBD1 (6 bases). In germline, CDR1 is MNHNS, CDR2 SASEGT. V lost 2 bases and J 6 bases, leaving 19 bases between the germline ends. The CDR3 covers 16 residues. The CDR3: CASSEPLTGTRNGYTF. The CDR3 nucleotides read TGTGCCAGCAGTGAACCTTTAACCGGGACAAGAAATGGCTACACCTTC.

The rearrangement joins TRBV2 to TRBJ1-3, with D uncertain. Looked up from germline, CDR1 is SNHLY and CDR2 is FYNNEI. There are 14 residues in the CDR3. V was shortened by 4 bases and J by 0 bases, with 7 bases between the two germline ends. The CDR3: CASSAASSGNTIYF. Written as DNA, the CDR3 is TGTGCCAGCAGTGCAGCGAGCTCTGGAAACACCATATATTTT.

The chain combines TRBV15 with TRBJ2-3, with TRBD2 as a possible D gene (6 bases). CDR3 length: 12 residues. V was trimmed by 9 bases and J by 5 bases, leaving 12 bases between them. Germline V gives CDR1 LNHNV, CDR2 YYDKDF (reference sequence). Here the CDR3 reads CATGTYLDTQYF. The CDR3 DNA sequence: TGTGCCACTGGGACTTATCTAGATACGCAGTATTTT.

The rearrangement joins TRBV27 to TRBJ2-7; no reliable D call. The germline V gene has CDR1 MNHEY and CDR2 SMNVEV (reference sequence). This CDR3 contains 13 residues. Between the trimmed V and J ends, which lost 0 bases and 3 bases, there was a span of 6 bases. The CDR3 region is CASSLSADYEQYF. The CDR3 bases are TGTGCCAGCAGTTTATCGGCGGACTACGAGCAGTACTTC.

This clone has just one count. The V call is TRBV4-1, the J call TRBJ2-6, with D unclear. Germline V gene sequence: CDR1 MGHRA, CDR2 YSYEKL. V was shortened by 3 bases and J by 0 bases, with 6 bases between the two germline ends. There are 15 residues in the CDR3. The CDR3 loop is CASSQMSSGANVLTF. CDR3 coding DNA: TGCGCCAGCAGCCAGATGAGCTCTGGGGCCAACGTCCTGACTTTC.

V is TRBV7-6 and J is TRBJ2-7; the match to TRBD2 covers 8 bases. This CDR3 is built from 15 residues. Germline loops: CDR1 SGHVS, CDR2 FNYEAQ. The ends lost 2 bases at V and 6 bases at J; junction bases unmatched: 9. This chain's CDR3 is CASSLKGRGGSEQYF. CDR3 coding DNA: TGTGCCAGCAGCTTAAAGGGACGGGGGGGATCCGAGCAGTACTTC. The full variable domain, rest sourced from reference TRBV7-6 and TRBJ2-7, is GAGVSQSPRYKVTKRGQDVALRCDPISGHVSLYWYRQALGQGPEFLTYFNYEAQQDKSGLPNDRFSAERPEGSISTLTIQRTEQRDSAMYRCASSLKGRGGSEQYFGPGTRLTVT.

This clone has a handful of counts. This rearrangement joins TRBV5-1 to TRBJ2-5; TRBD2 matches 9 bases. The CDR3 contains 16 residues. Germline assignment: CDR1 SGHRS and CDR2 YFSETQ. With 4 bases clipped from V and 5 bases from J, the junction kept 12 bases outside the gene matches. The CDR3, as DNA: TGCGCCAGCAGCGACGGACGCGGGGGGGCCCGGGAGACCCAGTACTTC. It encodes CASSDGRGGARETQYF. Looking up the rest from reference TRBV5-1 and TRBJ2-5 gives the full variable domain: KAGVTQTPRYLIKTRGQQVTLSCSPISGHRSVSWYQQTPGQGLQFLFEYFSETQRNKGNFPGRFSGRQFSNSRSEMNVSTLELGDSALYLCASSDGRGGARETQYFGPGTRLLVL.

This rearrangement joins TRBV5-4 to TRBJ2-5, with TRBD2 identical over 12 bases. The V and J ends lost 1 base and 4 bases, in that order; junction bases with no gene match: 8. The length of the CDR3 is 17 residues. The germline V gene encodes CDR1 SGHNT and CDR2 YYREEE (reference sequence). The CDR3 is CASSLTSSSGGAETQYF. The CDR3 DNA reads TGTGCCAGCAGCTTGACATCATCTAGCGGGGGGGCAGAGACCCAGTACTTC.